The source of this T cell receptor (beta chain) is a study of blood T cells in healthy people across ages. Between the trimmed V and J ends, which lost 2 bases and 2 bases, there was a span of 9 bases. CDR3 length: 14 amino acids. Germline V gene data show CDR1 as SGHDN and CDR2 as FVKESK. Sample-barcoded 5' priming and a J-beta primer mix drove a second PCR of about 6 to 12 cycles. TCRdb redid the calling of the 5' RACE reads with MiXCR, one entry per CDR3 protein. This table has 1.6 million or so distinct CDR3 sequences, about 35% appearing once. This receptor was obtained from a woman between 25 and 40 years old in good health. Sequencing was carried out using blood. The rearrangement uses TRBV14 and TRBJ2-5; D is ambiguous. CDR3 amino acids: CASSQLLQQETQYF. Written as DNA, the CDR3 is TGTGCCAGCAGCCAACTACTTCAACAAGAGACCCAGTACTTC.